These 15 T cell receptor beta chains came from one sample sequenced in a study of blood T cell repertoires in COVID-19. The assay was immunoSEQ multiplex PCR, and TCRdb's table has in-frame clones only and misses some. The sample lists about 75,000 clones; 85% to 90% were seen once. Specimen: peripheral blood. The origin of the receptors is a human donor in a cohort sampled during active COVID-19.

This chain connects TRBV13 to TRBJ1-2; D gene ambiguous. There are 14 residues in the CDR3. Looked up from germline, CDR1 is PRHDT and CDR2 is FYEKMQ (reference sequence). V was cut by 2 bases and J by 6 bases, with 13 bases left in between. Here the CDR3 reads CASSLRRYLDGYTF. CDR3 coding DNA: TGTGCCAGCAGCTTAAGACGGTACCTAGATGGCTACACCTTC.

Note on this clone: The junction shows a germline mismatch at one end, possibly a read error. This chain joins TRBV7-8 and TRBJ1-2; 8 nucleotides align to TRBD1. CDR1 and CDR2 (germline): SGHVS, FQNEAQ. The CDR3 extends over 14 amino acids. CDR3 sequence: CATSWTGRNDGYTF. CDR3 DNA: TGTGCCACCTCCTGGACAGGGCGTAACGATGGCTACACCTTC.

In this sample, this clone turned up once. This chain joins TRBV6-1 and TRBJ2-7; D unclear. CDR3 length: 14 amino acids. Trimming removed 3 bases from V and 2 bases from J, with 11 bases in between. CDR1 is MNHNS and CDR2 is SASEGT in the germline V gene. The CDR3 DNA is TGTGCCAGCAGTGAGAGTCGCCCGGCCTACGAGCAGTACTTC. This encodes CASSESRPAYEQYF.

This clone was counted once. This chain uses TRBV2 with TRBJ2-6; D possibly corresponds to TRBD2 (6 bases). Per the germline V gene, CDR1 is SNHLY and CDR2 is FYNNEI. Trimming cost V 10 bases and J 4 bases, with 20 bases left between them. The CDR3 contains 16 residues. The CDR3 loop is CATMEGGWAGANVLTF. DNA of the CDR3: TGTGCCACCATGGAGGGAGGATGGGCCGGGGCCAACGTCCTGACTTTC. The full variable domain, in which reference TRBV2 and TRBJ2-6 provide the parts outside the CDR3, is EPEVTQTPSHQVTQMGQEVILRCVPISNHLYFYWYRQILGQKVEFLVSFYNNEISEKSEIFDDQFSVERPDGSNFTLKIRSTKLEDSAMYFCATMEGGWAGANVLTFGAGSRLTVL.

J is TRBJ1-5 and V is TRBV19; TRBD1 matches at 8 bases. The CDR3 is 14 amino acids. J was trimmed by 7 bases and V by 1 base; bases with no gene match: 3. Germline CDR1 is LNHDA and CDR2 is SQIVND (reference sequence). The CDR3 is CASSIGSGGQPQHF. CDR3 DNA: TGTGCCAGTAGTATAGGTTCAGGGGGCCAGCCCCAGCATTTT.

V and J are TRBV19 and TRBJ2-1; tentatively, D is TRBD1 (6 bases). The CDR3 runs to 15 residues. The germline V gene encodes CDR1 LNHDA and CDR2 SQIVND (reference sequence). Trimming cost V 4 bases and J 4 bases, with 14 bases left between them. The CDR3: CASSKTDRGYNEQFF. The CDR3, as DNA: TGTGCCAGTAGTAAGACGGACAGAGGGTACAATGAGCAGTTCTTC.

This clone was seen just once. V gene TRBV28 combines with J gene TRBJ1-1; D gene unclear. This CDR3 has 11 residues. V gave up 6 bases and J gave up 8 bases, with 10 bases separating them. Germline values: CDR1 MDHEN, CDR2 SYDVKM. CDR3 DNA: TGTGCCAGCAGCCTAAGAGGGGAAGCTTTCTTT. Translating gives CASSLRGEAFF.

V and J are TRBV7-3 and TRBJ2-3, with 8 bases lining up with TRBD1. The CDR3 consists of 16 residues. Germline CDR1 and CDR2: SGHTA and FQGTGA. V gave up 5 bases and J gave up 1 base; unmatched junction bases: 8. The CDR3 region is CASSLQPQGGTDTQYF. The CDR3 DNA is TGTGCCAGCAGCCTTCAACCACAGGGGGGCACAGATACGCAGTATTTT.

This clone turned up a few times. This chain connects TRBV5-1 to TRBJ1-1; D is unresolved. The CDR3 covers 14 residues. V was pared by 0 bases and J by 1 base, with 7 bases between. CDR1 is SGHRS, CDR2 YFSETQ, per germline. The CDR3: CASSLAGANTEAFF. The DNA for the CDR3 is TGCGCCAGCAGCTTGGCTGGAGCGAACACTGAAGCTTTCTTT.

This sequence joins TRBV6-5 and TRBJ1-1; a weak D match, TRBD1 (6 bases). Germline loops: CDR1 MNHEY, CDR2 SVGAGI. The ends were cut back, 0 bases at V and 3 bases at J, with 11 bases in the middle. The CDR3 is made up of 15 amino acids. This CDR3 reads CASSYSRGTYTEAFF. CDR3 nucleotide sequence: TGTGCCAGCAGTTACTCCAGGGGAACTTACACTGAAGCTTTCTTT.

The chain links TRBV18 to TRBJ2-7; the D gene is possibly TRBD2 (6 bases). The CDR3 runs 13 residues. Trimming removed 5 bases at V and 2 bases at J, with 10 bases between. In germline, CDR1 is KGHSH, CDR2 LQKENI. CDR3 sequence: CASSAGRTYEQYF. The CDR3 nucleotides read TGTGCCAGCTCAGCGGGACGGACCTACGAGCAGTACTTC.

This chain links TRBV7-9 with TRBJ2-1; D is ambiguous. The germline gives CDR1 SEHNR, CDR2 FQNEAQ (reference sequence). The CDR3 sequence is 13 residues long. Trimming shortened V by 6 bases and J by 6 bases, and 12 bases separated the two germline ends. The CDR3 DNA reads TGTGCCAGCAGTACTGACTTTCTCAATGAGCAGTTCTTC. It codes for CASSTDFLNEQFF.

This clone appeared a few times. The gene calls are TRBV4-3 and TRBJ2-7, with TRBD1 identical over 7 bases. Germline V gives CDR1 LGHNA, CDR2 YSLEER. The J segment lost 6 bases and the V segment lost 0 bases, leaving 11 bases of the junction unmatched. CDR3 length equals 16 residues. CDR3 coding DNA: TGCGCCAGCAGCCAAGAGTATGACAGGGCGGCGTTCGAGCAGTACTTC. It translates to CASSQEYDRAAFEQYF.

This clone was picked up a small number of times. The V and J genes are TRBV12-5 and TRBJ2-7; 11 nucleotides agree with TRBD2. Losses at the gene ends were 6 bases for V and 3 bases for J; bases not matched to a gene: 4. There are 14 residues in the CDR3. Germline V gene sequence: CDR1 LGHNT, CDR2 FRNRAP. CDR3 bases: TGTGCTAGTGGCCCCGGACTAGCGGGCTACGAGCAGTACTTC. Protein: CASGPGLAGYEQYF. The full variable domain, completed using reference TRBV12-5 and TRBJ2-7, is DARVTQTPRHKVTEMGQEVTMRCQPILGHNTVFWYRQTMMQGLELLAYFRNRAPLDDSGMPKDRFSAEMPDATLATLKIQPSEPRDSAVYFCASGPGLAGYEQYFGPGTRLTVT.

The chain couples TRBV30 to TRBJ1-2, with 9 bases that match TRBD1. Trimming took 5 bases from V and 14 from J; bases not matched to a gene: 3. Germline V CDR1 and CDR2: GTSNPN, SVGIG (reference sequence). The CDR3 is 9 amino acids. The CDR3 nucleotides are TGTGCCTGGGACAGGGGGTCTACCTTC. Encoded protein: CAWDRGSTF.